The entry below gives a single TCR beta chain sequence along with its context. These data belong to a study of blood T cell repertoires in COVID-19. As for the study in general: COVID-19 samples collected from the United States, Italy and Spain covered acute and convalescent phases. In each case, the material was cDNA or gDNA derived from T cells, B-cell-depleted T cells, or PBMCs.

Per the original methods: Estimated nucleated cell counts came from reference gene primer amplification. Clones were sequenced by immunoSEQ multiplex PCR, and TCRdb holds only the in-frame ones, with some missing. V, J and clone size were drawn from that table, and D and trimming were deduced from the DNA. The table shows fewer than 35,000 clones, with roughly nine tenths occurring only once. This CDR3 region has 15 residues. V was trimmed by 7 bases and J by 5 bases, leaving 20 bases between them. Germline-derived CDR1 and CDR2 are SGHAT and FQNNGV. The TCR was taken from a man aged 70 or older with active COVID-19. The chain combines TRBV11-2 with TRBJ1-1; a possible D gene is TRBD1 (5 bases). Input material: peripheral blood. The CDR3 is CASNFLGGGDTEAFF. The CDR3 nucleotides read TGTGCCAGCAATTTTTTGGGGGGAGGGGATACTGAAGCTTTCTTT.